This T cell receptor beta chain derives from a study of identical twins. Germline lookup yields CDR1 SQVTM and CDR2 ANQGSEA. Trimming took 4 bases from V and 1 from J, leaving 8 bases between them. The CDR3 has 13 amino acids. Each CDR3 protein gets one entry after TCRdb re-called the 5' RACE reads with MiXCR. The sample lists some 560,000 distinct CDR3 sequences; approximately 10% were seen once. This clonotype was seen many times. These data were likewise used in another study, on yellow fever vaccine responses in identical twins.

Sequencing used PBMCs. The chain carries TRBV29-1 and TRBJ2-1; weak D call: TRBD2 (6 bases). This sequence originates from a woman between 18 and 30 years old in good health. The CDR3 DNA reads TGCAGCGTTGGGGACTGGTCCTACAATGAGCAGTTCTTC. This sequence encodes CSVGDWSYNEQFF.